This T cell receptor beta chain stems from a study of blood T cell repertoires in COVID-19. J was trimmed by 4 bases and V by 7 bases; bases with no gene match: 12. There are 16 residues in the CDR3. The V gene's germline CDR1 is MNHNY and CDR2 SVGAGI (reference sequence). It was during active infection that Seattle patients were enrolled and then longitudinally followed. This clone was detected only once. TCRdb's copy holds only in-frame clones and misses some; the assay was immunoSEQ multiplex PCR. The sample has about 370,000 clones; 70% to 90% are singletons. The chain couples TRBV6-6 to TRBJ2-3, with 9 bases aligning to TRBD1. The TCR sequence derives from a woman aged 25-40 years with COVID-19, enrolled during active disease. The specimen was peripheral blood. The CDR3 nucleotides read TGTGCCAGCATCCACGGATCGGGACAGGGCGCAGATACGCAGTATTTT. This encodes CASIHGSGQGADTQYF.